This T cell receptor (beta chain) derives from a study of T-cell reconstitution after alpha-beta-depleted transplantation in children. Preparation of the TCRbeta library involved a method that used unique molecular identifiers. TCRdb reprocessed the PCR reads with MiXCR, giving one entry per CDR3 protein. This repertoire shows under 85,000 distinct CDR3 sequences, about a sixth found once; its top ten account for about half. Study-level results: For some patients, TCRbeta diversity was high at day 60 because of recipient T cells and thymic progenitors that survived. One year after transplant, T-cell counts and diversity came mostly from newly produced T cells.

This clonotype has a handful of counts. The target antigen is unknown. Trimming removed 1 base from V and 0 bases from J, with 7 bases in between. The length of the CDR3 is 15 residues. This receptor was obtained from a male patient between 2 and 10 years old who had a stem cell transplant for acute lymphoblastic leukemia, so the T cells may come from the graft donor. This chain uses TRBV12-3 or TRBV12-4 with TRBJ1-3; D not certain. The sequenced sample was PBMCs, mostly from graft donor cells, obtained 360 days after TCRalphabeta/CD19-depleted stem cell transplant. CDR3 sequence (DNA): TGTGCCAGCAGTTTAGACAGATTCTCTGGAAACACCATATATTTT. Encoded protein: CASSLDRFSGNTIYF.